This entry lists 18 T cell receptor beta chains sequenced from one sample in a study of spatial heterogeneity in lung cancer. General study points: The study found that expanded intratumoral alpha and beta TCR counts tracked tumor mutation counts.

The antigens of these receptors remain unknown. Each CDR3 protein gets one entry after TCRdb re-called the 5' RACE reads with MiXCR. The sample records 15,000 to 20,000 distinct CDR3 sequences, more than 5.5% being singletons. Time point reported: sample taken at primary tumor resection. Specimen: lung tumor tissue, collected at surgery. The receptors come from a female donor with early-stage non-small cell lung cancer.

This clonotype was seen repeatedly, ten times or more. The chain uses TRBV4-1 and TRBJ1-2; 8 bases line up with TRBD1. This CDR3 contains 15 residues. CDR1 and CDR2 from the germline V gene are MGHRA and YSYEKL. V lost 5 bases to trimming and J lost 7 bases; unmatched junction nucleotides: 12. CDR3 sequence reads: CASSSHGQGGSGYTF. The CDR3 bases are TGCGCCAGCAGCTCACACGGACAGGGCGGATCTGGCTACACCTTC.

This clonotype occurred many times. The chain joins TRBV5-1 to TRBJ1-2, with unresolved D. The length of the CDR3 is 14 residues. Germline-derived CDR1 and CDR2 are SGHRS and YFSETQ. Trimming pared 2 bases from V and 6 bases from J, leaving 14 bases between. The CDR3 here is CASSFTVGWDGYTF. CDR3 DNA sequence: TGCGCCAGCAGCTTTACTGTCGGCTGGGATGGCTACACCTTC. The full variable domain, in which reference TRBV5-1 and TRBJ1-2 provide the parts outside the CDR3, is KAGVTQTPRYLIKTRGQQVTLSCSPISGHRSVSWYQQTPGQGLQFLFEYFSETQRNKGNFPGRFSGRQFSNSRSEMNVSTLELGDSALYLCASSFTVGWDGYTFGSGTRLTVV.

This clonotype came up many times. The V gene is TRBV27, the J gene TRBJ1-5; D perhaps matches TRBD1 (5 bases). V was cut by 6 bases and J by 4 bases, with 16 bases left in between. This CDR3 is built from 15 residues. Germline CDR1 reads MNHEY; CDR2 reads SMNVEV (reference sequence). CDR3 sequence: CASRKGTGDNQPQHF. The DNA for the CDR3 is TGTGCCAGCAGAAAAGGGACGGGAGATAATCAGCCCCAGCATTTT.

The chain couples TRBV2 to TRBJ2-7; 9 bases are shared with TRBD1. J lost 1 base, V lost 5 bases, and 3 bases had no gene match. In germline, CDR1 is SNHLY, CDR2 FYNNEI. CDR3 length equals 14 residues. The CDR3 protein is CASSKQGASYEQYF. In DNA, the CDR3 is TGTGCCAGCAGTAAACAGGGGGCTTCCTACGAGCAGTACTTC.

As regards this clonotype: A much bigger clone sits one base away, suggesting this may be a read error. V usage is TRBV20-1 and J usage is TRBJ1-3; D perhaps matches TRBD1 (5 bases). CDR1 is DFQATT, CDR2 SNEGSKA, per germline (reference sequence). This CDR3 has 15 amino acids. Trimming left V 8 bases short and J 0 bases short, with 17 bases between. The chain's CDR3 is CSLGRDWSSGNTIYF. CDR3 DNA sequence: TGCAGTCTCGGGCGGGACTGGAGCTCTGGAAACACCATATATTTT.

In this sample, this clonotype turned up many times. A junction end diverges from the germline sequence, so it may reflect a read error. The CDR3: CASSFPGTGNLF. For the CDR3, the DNA is TGTGCCAGCAGCTTCCCCGGGACAGGGAACTTATTC. This chain joins TRBV7-2 and TRBJ2-5; TRBD1 agrees at 9 bases. Germline CDR1 reads SGHTA; CDR2 reads FQGNSA. This CDR3 is 12 amino acids long.

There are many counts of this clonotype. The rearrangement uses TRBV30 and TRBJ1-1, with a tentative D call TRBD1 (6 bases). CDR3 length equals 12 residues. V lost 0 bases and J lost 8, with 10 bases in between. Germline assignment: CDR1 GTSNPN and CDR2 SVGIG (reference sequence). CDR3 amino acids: CAWSVRTEEAFF. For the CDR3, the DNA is TGTGCCTGGAGTGTACGGACAGAAGAAGCTTTCTTT.

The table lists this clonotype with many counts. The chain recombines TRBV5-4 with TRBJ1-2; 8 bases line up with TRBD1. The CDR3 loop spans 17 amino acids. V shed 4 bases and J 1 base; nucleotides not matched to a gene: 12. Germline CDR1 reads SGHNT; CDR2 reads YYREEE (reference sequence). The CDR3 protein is CASSPGGTGVFNYGYTF. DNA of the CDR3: TGTGCCAGCAGCCCTGGAGGGACAGGTGTCTTTAACTATGGCTACACCTTC. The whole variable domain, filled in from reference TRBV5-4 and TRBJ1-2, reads ETGVTQSPTHLIKTRGQQVTLRCSSQSGHNTVSWYQQALGQGPQFIFQYYREEENGRGNFPPRFSGLQFPNYSSELNVNALELDDSALYLCASSPGGTGVFNYGYTFGSGTRLTVV.

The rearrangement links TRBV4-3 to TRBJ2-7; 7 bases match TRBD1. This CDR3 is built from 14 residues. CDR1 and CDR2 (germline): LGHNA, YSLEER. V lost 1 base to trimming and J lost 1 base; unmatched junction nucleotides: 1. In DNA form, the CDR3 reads TGCGCCAGCAGCCAAGGGGGACAGTCCTACGAGCAGTACTTC. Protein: CASSQGGQSYEQYF.

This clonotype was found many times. CDR3 sequence: CASSQDPPTSGSWNEQFF. CDR3 DNA: TGCGCCAGCAGCCAAGATCCCCCGACTAGCGGGAGCTGGAATGAGCAGTTCTTC. The rearrangement links TRBV4-3 to TRBJ2-1, with 12 bases lining up with TRBD2. Germline CDR1 LGHNA, CDR2 YSLEER. The CDR3 is made up of 18 amino acids. Unmatched junction bases numbered 10, after V lost 0 bases and J lost 7 bases.

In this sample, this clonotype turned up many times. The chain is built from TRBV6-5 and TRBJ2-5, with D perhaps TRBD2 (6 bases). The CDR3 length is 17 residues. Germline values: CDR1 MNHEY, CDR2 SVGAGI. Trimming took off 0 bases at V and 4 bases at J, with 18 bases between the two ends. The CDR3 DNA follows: TGTGCCAGCAGTTACTCCGGAGACAGTCGGGGAGGAGAGACCCAGTACTTC. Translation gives CASSYSGDSRGGETQYF.

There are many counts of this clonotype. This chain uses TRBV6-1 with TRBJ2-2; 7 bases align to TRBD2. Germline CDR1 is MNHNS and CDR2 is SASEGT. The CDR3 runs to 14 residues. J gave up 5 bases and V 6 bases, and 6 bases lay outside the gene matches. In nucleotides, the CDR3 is TGTGCCAGCAGGACCCCAGCGGGGACCGGGGAGCTGTTTTTT. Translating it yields CASRTPAGTGELFF.

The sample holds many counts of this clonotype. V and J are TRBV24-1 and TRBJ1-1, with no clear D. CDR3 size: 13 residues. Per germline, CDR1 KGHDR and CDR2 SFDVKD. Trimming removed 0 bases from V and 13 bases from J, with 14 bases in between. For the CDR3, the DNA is TGTGCCACCAGTGATTTGCACGGCGGGAGGAGTTTCTTT. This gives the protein CATSDLHGGRSFF.

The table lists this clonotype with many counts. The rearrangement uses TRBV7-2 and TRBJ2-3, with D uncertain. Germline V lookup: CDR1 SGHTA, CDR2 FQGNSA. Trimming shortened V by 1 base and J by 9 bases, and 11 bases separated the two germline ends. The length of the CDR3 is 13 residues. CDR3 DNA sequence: TGTGCCAGCAGCTTAGAGCGCCTTGGAACGCAGTATTTT. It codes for CASSLERLGTQYF.

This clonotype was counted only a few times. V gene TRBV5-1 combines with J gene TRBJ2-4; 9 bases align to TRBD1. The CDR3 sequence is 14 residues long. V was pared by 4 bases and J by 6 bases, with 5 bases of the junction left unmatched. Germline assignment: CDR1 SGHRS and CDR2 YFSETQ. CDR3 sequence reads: CASSLGQGGNIQYF. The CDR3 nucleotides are TGCGCCAGCAGCCTGGGACAGGGAGGAAACATTCAGTACTTC.

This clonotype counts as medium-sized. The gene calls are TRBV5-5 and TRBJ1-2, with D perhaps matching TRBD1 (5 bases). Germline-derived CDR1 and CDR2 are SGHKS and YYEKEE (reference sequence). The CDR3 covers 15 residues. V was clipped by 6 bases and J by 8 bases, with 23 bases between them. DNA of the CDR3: TGTGCCAGCACCACCGCCCAGGGTTGGGATAGCGGCTACACCTTC. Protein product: CASTTAQGWDSGYTF.

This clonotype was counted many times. The CDR3 DNA reads as TGTGCCAGCAGTCGGGACAGGGAGATTTCTACTGAAGCTTTCTTT. Protein product: CASSRDREISTEAFF. The chain uses TRBV27 and TRBJ1-1; 9 positions agree with TRBD1. The CDR3 spans 15 residues. V lost 5 bases to trimming and J lost 5 bases; unmatched junction nucleotides: 9. CDR1 MNHEY and CDR2 SMNVEV come from the germline V gene (reference sequence).

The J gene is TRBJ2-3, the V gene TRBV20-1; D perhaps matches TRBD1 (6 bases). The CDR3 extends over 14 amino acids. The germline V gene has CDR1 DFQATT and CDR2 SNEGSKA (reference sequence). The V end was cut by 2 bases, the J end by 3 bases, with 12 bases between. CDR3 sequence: CSARQTGSTDTQYF. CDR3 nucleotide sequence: TGCAGTGCTAGACAGACAGGAAGTACAGATACGCAGTATTTT.